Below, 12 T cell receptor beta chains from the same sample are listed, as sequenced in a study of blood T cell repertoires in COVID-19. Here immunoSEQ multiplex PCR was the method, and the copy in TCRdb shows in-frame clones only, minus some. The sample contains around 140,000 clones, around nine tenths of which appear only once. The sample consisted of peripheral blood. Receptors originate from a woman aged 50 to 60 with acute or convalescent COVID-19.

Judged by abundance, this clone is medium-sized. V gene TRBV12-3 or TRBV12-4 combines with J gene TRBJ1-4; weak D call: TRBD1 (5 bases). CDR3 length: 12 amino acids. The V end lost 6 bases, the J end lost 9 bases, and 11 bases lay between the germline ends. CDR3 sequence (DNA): TGTGCCAGCAGGGAAGGGGTGAAAAAACTGTTTTTT. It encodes CASREGVKKLFF.

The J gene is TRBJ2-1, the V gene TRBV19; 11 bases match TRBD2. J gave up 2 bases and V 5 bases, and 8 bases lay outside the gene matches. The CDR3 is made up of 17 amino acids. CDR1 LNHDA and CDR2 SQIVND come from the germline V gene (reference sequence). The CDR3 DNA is TGTGCCAGTAGTCCGCAACTAGCGGGAGCCACCTACAATGAGCAGTTCTTC. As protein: CASSPQLAGATYNEQFF. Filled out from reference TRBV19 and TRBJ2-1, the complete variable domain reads DGGITQSPKYLFRKEGQNVTLSCEQNLNHDAMYWYRQDPGQGLRLIYYSQIVNDFQKGDIAEGYSVSREKKESFPLTVTSAQKNPTAFYLCASSPQLAGATYNEQFFGPGTRLTVL.

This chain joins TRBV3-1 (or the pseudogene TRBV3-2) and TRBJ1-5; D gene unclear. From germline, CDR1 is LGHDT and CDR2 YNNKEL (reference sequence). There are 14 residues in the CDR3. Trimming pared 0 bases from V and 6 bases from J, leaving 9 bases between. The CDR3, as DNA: TGTGCCAGCAGCCAAGAAAACGTCGGTCAGCCCCAGCATTTT. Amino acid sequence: CASSQENVGQPQHF.

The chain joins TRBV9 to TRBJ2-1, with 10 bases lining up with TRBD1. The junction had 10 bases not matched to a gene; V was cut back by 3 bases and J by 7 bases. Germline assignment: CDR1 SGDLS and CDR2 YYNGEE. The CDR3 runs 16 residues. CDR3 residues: CASSALTGGWGNEQFF. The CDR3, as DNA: TGTGCCAGCAGCGCGTTGACAGGGGGCTGGGGTAATGAGCAGTTCTTC.

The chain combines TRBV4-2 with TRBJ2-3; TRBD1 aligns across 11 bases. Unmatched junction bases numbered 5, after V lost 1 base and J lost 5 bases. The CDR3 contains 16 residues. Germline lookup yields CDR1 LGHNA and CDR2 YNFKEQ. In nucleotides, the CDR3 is TGTGCCAGCAGCCAAGTGGGACAGGGGGGCGGAGATACGCAGTATTTT. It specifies CASSQVGQGGGDTQYF.

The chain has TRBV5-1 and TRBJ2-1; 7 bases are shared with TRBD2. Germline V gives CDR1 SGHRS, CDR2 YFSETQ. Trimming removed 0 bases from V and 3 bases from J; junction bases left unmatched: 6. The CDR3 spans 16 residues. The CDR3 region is CASSLAGGSLYNEQFF. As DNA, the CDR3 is TGCGCCAGCAGCTTGGCCGGCGGGAGTCTCTACAATGAGCAGTTCTTC.

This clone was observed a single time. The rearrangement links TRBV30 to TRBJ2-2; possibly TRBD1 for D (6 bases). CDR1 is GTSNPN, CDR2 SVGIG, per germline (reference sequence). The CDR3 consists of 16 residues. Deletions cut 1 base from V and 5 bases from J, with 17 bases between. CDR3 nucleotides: TGTGCCTGGAGTGGGGGCGAACAGGGTTTGACCGGGGAGCTGTTTTTT. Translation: CAWSGGEQGLTGELFF.

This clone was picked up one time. The chain's CDR3 is CASSPLYYQETQYF. The CDR3, as DNA: TGTGCCAGCAGCCCGTTGTACTACCAAGAGACCCAGTACTTC. The V and J genes are TRBV7-9 and TRBJ2-5; D unclear. The CDR3 runs 14 residues. The V and J ends lost 5 bases and 0 bases respectively, with 10 bases between them. The V gene's germline CDR1 is SEHNR and CDR2 FQNEAQ (reference sequence).

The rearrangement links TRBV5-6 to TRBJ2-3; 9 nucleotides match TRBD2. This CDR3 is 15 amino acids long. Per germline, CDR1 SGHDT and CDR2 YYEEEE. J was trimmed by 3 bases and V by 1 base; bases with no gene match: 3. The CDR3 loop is CASSLRLAGTDTQYF. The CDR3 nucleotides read TGTGCCAGCAGCTTGAGGCTAGCGGGAACAGATACGCAGTATTTT.

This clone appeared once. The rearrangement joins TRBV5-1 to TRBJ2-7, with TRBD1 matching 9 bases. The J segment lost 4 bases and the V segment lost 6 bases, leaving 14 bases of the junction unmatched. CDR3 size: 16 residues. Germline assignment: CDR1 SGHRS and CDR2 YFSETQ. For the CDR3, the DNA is TGCGCCAGCAAAGGGCAGACACAGGGGGCAGGTTACGAGCAGTACTTC. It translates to CASKGQTQGAGYEQYF.

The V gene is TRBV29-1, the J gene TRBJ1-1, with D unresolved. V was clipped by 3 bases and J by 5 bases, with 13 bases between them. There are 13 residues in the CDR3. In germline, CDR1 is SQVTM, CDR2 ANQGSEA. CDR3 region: CSVDARTGTEAFF. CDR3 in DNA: TGCAGCGTTGACGCGAGAACGGGGACTGAAGCTTTCTTT.

In DNA form, the CDR3 reads TGTGCCAGCAGCGTAGGCGGTAGCTTTGTTGAGCAGTTCTTC. Translating it yields CASSVGGSFVEQFF. The chain joins TRBV9 to TRBJ2-1; D gene unclear. CDR1 SGDLS and CDR2 YYNGEE come from the germline V gene. Trimming took 0 bases from V and 9 from J, leaving 13 bases between them. The CDR3 runs to 14 residues.